A selection of T cell receptor beta chains follows, all from one sample in a study of identical twins. TCRdb fed the 5' RACE reads into MiXCR, producing one record per CDR3 protein. The table has 260,000 or so distinct CDR3 sequences, approximately 6.8% seen once. This sample also appeared in a second study, on yellow fever vaccine responses in identical twins.

The sample was CD8+ T cells sorted from blood. These TCRs come from a woman aged 18-35 years in good health. Both conserved end residues are part of each CDR3. D genes are given only for firm matches. Only part of the rows carry a size: once, few, many, or a class if the clone is expanded.

clone size	V gene	J gene	D gene	CDR3 DNA	CDR3 protein
many	TRBV12-3/TRBV12-4	TRBJ2-2	.	TGTGCCAGCAGTTATTCAGGGAACACCGGGGAGCTGTTTTTT	CASSYSGNTGELFF
few	TRBV27	TRBJ2-7	TRBD1	TGTGCCAGCAGTCTCGGACAGGAATACGAGCAGTACTTC	CASSLGQEYEQYF
.	TRBV7-8	TRBJ2-7	.	TGTGCCAGCAGCTCCGCGGCGAGGGGGGACTACGAGCAGTACTTC	CASSSAARGDYEQYF
many	TRBV7-8	TRBJ1-3	.	TGTGCCAGCAGCTCTCTGACAGGCGAAGATCGGAACACCATATATTTT	CASSSLTGEDRNTIYF
.	TRBV6-2/TRBV6-3	TRBJ2-7	.	TGTGCCAGCGGAGGGGGAGTGGACTCCTACGAGCAGTACTTC	CASGGGVDSYEQYF
.	TRBV7-6	TRBJ2-1	.	TGTGCCAGCAGCTTGCAGTTAGGTGGAGGGGACAATGAGCAGTTCTTC	CASSLQLGGGDNEQFF
many	TRBV28	TRBJ2-2	.	TGTGCCAGCACCGTTGGAGGCACCGGGGAGCTGTTTTTT	CASTVGGTGELFF
few	TRBV12-3/TRBV12-4	TRBJ2-7	.	TGTGCCAGCAGTTCCCCCGGGCAGACCCTTCACGAGCAGTACTTC	CASSSPGQTLHEQYF
many	TRBV24-1	TRBJ2-1	TRBD1	TGTGCCACCAGTGATGTAGGGGGCCTCTACAATGAGCAGTTCTTC	CATSDVGGLYNEQFF
few	TRBV27	TRBJ1-1	.	TGTGCCAGCAGTTTAGTAGTAGGGAGGACTGAAGCTTTCTTT	CASSLVVGRTEAFF
few	TRBV27	TRBJ2-1	.	TGTGCCAGCAGTTCCAATAGTGAGCAGTTCTTC	CASSSNSEQFF
.	TRBV13	TRBJ1-6	.	TGTGCCAGCACACTCTATCGGCAGGCCGATTCACCCCTCCACTTT	CASTLYRQADSPLHF
many	TRBV12-3/TRBV12-4	TRBJ2-6	.	TGTGCCACCCACAGGGAACGCTCTGGGGCCAACGTCCTGACTTTC	CATHRERSGANVLTF
.	TRBV9	TRBJ1-1	.	TGTGCCAGCAGCGTAGTTTGGGGGGCGGGTGAAGCTTTCTTT	CASSVVWGAGEAFF
many	TRBV5-6	TRBJ2-3	.	TGTGCCAGCAGCTTGAGCGGAGGAAGCACAGATACGCAGTATTTT	CASSLSGGSTDTQYF
few	TRBV24-1	TRBJ2-1	.	TGTGCCACCAGTGATACACGCCGGGACTTCATGGTCAATGAGCAGTTCTTC	CATSDTRRDFMVNEQFF
many	TRBV6-5	TRBJ2-2	.	TGTGCCAGCAGTTTCCCAAGCGGGGAGCTGTTTTTT	CASSFPSGELFF
many	TRBV6-5	TRBJ2-3	TRBD2	TGTGCCAGCAGTTACTTTGCGGGGGGGAGCTCAGATACGCAGTATTTT	CASSYFAGGSSDTQYF
many	TRBV25-1	TRBJ2-6	TRBD1	TGTGCCAGCAGTGAGGAGGGGACAGGGTTGTCTGGGGCCAACGTCCTGACTTTC	CASSEEGTGLSGANVLTF
few	TRBV28	TRBJ2-7	TRBD2	TGTGCCAGCAGCCGCAGACTAGCGGAGCTCGAGCAGTACTTC	CASSRRLAELEQYF
many	TRBV7-9	TRBJ2-5	TRBD1	TGTGCCAGCAGCCCCCGGGACAGGGGAATGCAGACCCAGTACTTC	CASSPRDRGMQTQYF
.	TRBV28	TRBJ2-5	TRBD1	TGTGCCAGTTACCCTTCGACAGGGTTTGGGGAGACCCAGTACTTC	CASYPSTGFGETQYF
.	TRBV2	TRBJ2-5	.	TGTGCCATCACGGGGGAGGACGGGCACCAAGAGACCCAGTACTTC	CAITGEDGHQETQYF
many	TRBV27	TRBJ2-1	.	TGTGCCAGCAACAGGGCCGCTTGGGACAATGAGCAGTTCTTC	CASNRAAWDNEQFF
few	TRBV4-1	TRBJ2-7	TRBD2	TGCGCCAGCAGCCACCCTAGCGGGAGCTACGAGCAGTACTTC	CASSHPSGSYEQYF
.	TRBV6-5	TRBJ2-2	.	TGTGCCAGCAGTTACTCGGCGGCAGCTTTATACACCGGGGAGCTGTTTTTT	CASSYSAAALYTGELFF
many	TRBV6-5	TRBJ1-2	.	TGTGCCAGCAGTTCCCCGTCAGCCCCGAGGGGCTACACCTTC	CASSSPSAPRGYTF
.	TRBV7-9	TRBJ2-7	.	TGTGCCAGCAGCGTGGAGGGAGCCCCATCCTACGAGCAGTACTTC	CASSVEGAPSYEQYF
many	TRBV4-2	TRBJ2-3	TRBD2	TGTGCCAGCAGCCACTCGGCGGGAGGGCCCGCAGATACGCAGTATTTT	CASSHSAGGPADTQYF
.	TRBV7-3	TRBJ2-3	TRBD2	TGTGCCAGCGCGGGACTAGCCCGCACAGATACGCAGTATTTT	CASAGLARTDTQYF
few	TRBV28	TRBJ2-5	.	TGTGCCTCACGGGACGCCTCCTGGAAGACCCAGTACTTC	CASRDASWKTQYF
few	TRBV28	TRBJ2-2	.	TGTGCCAGCAGTTTTACAGAAAACACCGGGGAGCTGTTTTTT	CASSFTENTGELFF
many	TRBV27	TRBJ1-5	TRBD1	TGTGCCAGCAGCCCCGGGACAGGGGTCTGGCAGCCCCAGCATTTT	CASSPGTGVWQPQHF
many	TRBV28	TRBJ2-1	TRBD2	TGTGCCAGTGAGGGGACTAGCCCCTACAATGAGCAGTTCTTC	CASEGTSPYNEQFF
.	TRBV12-3/TRBV12-4	TRBJ2-5	.	TGTGCCAGCAGATCGGGACGGACGAGGGAGACCCAGTACTTC	CASRSGRTRETQYF
few	TRBV12-3/TRBV12-4	TRBJ2-3	TRBD2	TGTGCCAGCAGTTTTGGGACTAGCCACACAGATACGCAGTATTTT	CASSFGTSHTDTQYF
few	TRBV6-1	TRBJ2-5	TRBD2	TGTGCCAGCAGTGGGGAGGGGTTTGTTCCAAGAGGAGAGACCCAGTACTTC	CASSGEGFVPRGETQYF
.	TRBV14	TRBJ2-1	TRBD2	TGTGCCAGCAGCCGTCTTTTCCCGACTAGCGGGAGGAGAAGCTATGAGCAGTTCTTC	CASSRLFPTSGRRSYEQFF
.	TRBV4-1	TRBJ1-6	.	TGCGCCAGCAGCCAAGGGGGGCGACCCCTCCACTTT	CASSQGGRPLHF
few	TRBV9	TRBJ2-1	TRBD1	TGTGCCAGCAGCGCCGGGACAGGGGCGGGCAATGAGCAGTTCTTC	CASSAGTGAGNEQFF
many	TRBV7-3	TRBJ2-3	.	TGTGCCAGCAGCTTCCCCCCCGGGGATACGCAGTATTTT	CASSFPPGDTQYF
.	TRBV4-1	TRBJ2-1	TRBD2	TGCGCCAGCAGCCAGCCCGGGACTAGCGGGGTTGAGCAGTTCTTC	CASSQPGTSGVEQFF
many	TRBV28	TRBJ2-1	.	TGTGCCAGCAGTTACAGTGTCTCGGGTTCAACAACCTACAATGAGCAGTTCTTC	CASSYSVSGSTTYNEQFF
few	TRBV12-3/TRBV12-4	TRBJ1-1	TRBD1	TGTGCCAGCAACCTTCAGGGGGGGAACACTGAAGCTTTCTTT	CASNLQGGNTEAFF
many	TRBV7-9	TRBJ1-3	TRBD1	TGTGCCAGCAGCAACGACAGGGAAGGAAACACCATATATTTT	CASSNDREGNTIYF
.	TRBV15	TRBJ1-1	.	TGTGCCACCAGCAGAGATAAGGGGGGGAGCACTGAAGCTTTCTTT	CATSRDKGGSTEAFF
.	TRBV5-6	TRBJ2-5	.	TGTGCCAGCAGCTTGAAAACTACCGCGGAAGAGACCCAGTACTTC	CASSLKTTAEETQYF